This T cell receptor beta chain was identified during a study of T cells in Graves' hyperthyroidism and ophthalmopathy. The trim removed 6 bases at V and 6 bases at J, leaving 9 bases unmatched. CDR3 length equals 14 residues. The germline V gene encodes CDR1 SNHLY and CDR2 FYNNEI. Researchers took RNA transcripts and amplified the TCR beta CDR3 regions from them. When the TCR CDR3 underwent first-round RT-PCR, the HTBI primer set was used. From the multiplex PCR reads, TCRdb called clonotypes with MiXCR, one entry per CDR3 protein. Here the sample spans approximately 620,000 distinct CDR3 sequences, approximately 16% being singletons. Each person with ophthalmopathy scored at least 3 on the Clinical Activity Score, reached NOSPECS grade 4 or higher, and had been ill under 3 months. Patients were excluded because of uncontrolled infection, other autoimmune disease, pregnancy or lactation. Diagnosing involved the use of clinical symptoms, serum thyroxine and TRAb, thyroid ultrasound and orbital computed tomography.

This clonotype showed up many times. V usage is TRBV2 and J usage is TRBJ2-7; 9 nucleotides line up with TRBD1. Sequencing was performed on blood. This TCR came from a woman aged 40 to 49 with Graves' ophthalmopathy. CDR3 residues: CASSVDRGVVEQYF. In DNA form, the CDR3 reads TGTGCCAGCAGCGTGGACAGGGGCGTGGTCGAGCAGTACTTC.